What follows are 23 T cell receptor beta chains derived from one specimen sequenced in a study of blood T cell repertoires in COVID-19. Method: immunoSEQ multiplex PCR; TCRdb's copy keeps in-frame clones and lacks some. The sample shows about 190,000 clones, less than 85% of them seen only once. The sequencing sample was made of PBMCs or T cells enriched from blood (not recorded which). These receptors came from a woman in her twenties or thirties who had recovered from COVID-19.

V is TRBV11-2 and J is TRBJ1-5, with a tentative D call TRBD1 (5 bases). This CDR3 comprises 15 residues. The V gene's germline CDR1 is SGHAT and CDR2 FQNNGV. Trimming left V 4 bases short and J 2 bases short, with 12 bases between. This chain's CDR3 is CASSSGGSGNQPQHF. The CDR3 DNA is TGTGCCAGCAGCTCGGGGGGTTCGGGCAATCAGCCCCAGCATTTT.

The rearrangement joins TRBV18 to TRBJ1-6; no reliable D call. The germline V and J ends were trimmed by 1 base and 6 bases, with 4 bases remaining between them. Germline V lookup: CDR1 KGHSH, CDR2 LQKENI. The CDR3 covers 13 residues. CDR3 nucleotide sequence: TGTGCCAGCTCACCACGAGGTAATTCACCCCTCCACTTT. Protein sequence: CASSPRGNSPLHF.

The chain recombines TRBV6-4 with TRBJ1-6; D uncertain. The ends were cut back, 4 bases at V and 5 bases at J, with 6 bases in the middle. This CDR3 has 13 amino acids. Germline V gene data show CDR1 as MRHNA and CDR2 as SNTAGT. CDR3 residues: CASSVTDNSPLHF. For the CDR3, the DNA is TGTGCCAGCAGTGTCACGGATAATTCACCCCTCCACTTT.

The chain is built from TRBV3-1 (or the pseudogene TRBV3-2) and TRBJ2-1; D is perhaps TRBD2 (6 bases). Germline lookup yields CDR1 LGHDT and CDR2 YNNKEL (reference sequence). The CDR3 spans 15 residues. V was shortened by 4 bases and J by 7 bases, with 17 bases between the two germline ends. Written as DNA, the CDR3 is TGTGCCAGCAGCCTGATCGGGACTCAGGGTAATGAGCAGTTCTTC. This codes for CASSLIGTQGNEQFF.

The rearrangement uses TRBV6-4 and TRBJ2-3; 12 nucleotides match TRBD2. Germline trimming cut 4 bases from V and 4 bases from J; bases unmatched to any gene: 3. The CDR3 runs 15 residues. CDR1 and CDR2 (germline): MRHNA, SNTAGT. CDR3 nucleotides: TGTGCCAGCAGTGCGACTAGCGGGGGAGCAGATACGCAGTATTTT. Protein sequence: CASSATSGGADTQYF.

J is TRBJ1-1 and V is TRBV10-2, with TRBD1 as a possible D gene (6 bases). The CDR3 spans 15 residues. The V end lost 8 bases, the J end lost 1 base, and 17 bases lay between the germline ends. Germline-derived CDR1 and CDR2 are WSHSY and SAAADI. CDR3 residues: CASQPQGPENTEAFF. DNA of the CDR3: TGCGCCAGCCAGCCCCAGGGGCCGGAGAACACTGAAGCTTTCTTT.

The chain links TRBV5-1 to TRBJ2-4, with 10 bases lining up with TRBD1. Germline assignment: CDR1 SGHRS and CDR2 YFSETQ. With V trimmed by 3 bases and J by 8 bases, 8 bases remained unmatched. This CDR3 has 15 amino acids. Here the CDR3 reads CASSSSTGGLYIQYF. Written as DNA, the CDR3 is TGCGCCAGCAGCTCCTCGACAGGGGGCTTGTACATTCAGTACTTC.

The rearrangement uses TRBV12-3 or TRBV12-4 and TRBJ1-2; unclear D gene. This CDR3 is built from 12 residues. Trimming removed 3 bases at V and 7 bases at J, with 9 bases between. CDR3 amino acids: CASSLGGPGYTF. Here the CDR3 DNA reads TGTGCCAGCAGTTTGGGCGGGCCTGGCTACACCTTC.

The sample holds a few counts of this clone. The chain recombines TRBV29-1 with TRBJ2-1, with 9 bases lining up with TRBD1. CDR1 is SQVTM, CDR2 ANQGSEA, per germline. The CDR3 has 14 amino acids. J lost 5 bases, V lost 2 bases, and 4 bases had no gene match. The CDR3 DNA is TGCAGCGTTGAACTGGGACAGGGTAACAATGAGCAGTTCTTC. Residues: CSVELGQGNNEQFF.

This clone turned up a few times. The genes are TRBV5-1 and TRBJ2-3; 9 nucleotides match TRBD2. This CDR3 region has 17 residues. CDR1 and CDR2 (germline): SGHRS, YFSETQ. The V gene end was trimmed by 0 bases and the J gene end by 0 bases; junction bases not matched to a gene: 5. CDR3: CASSLGSGRPSTDTQYF. CDR3 DNA: TGCGCCAGCAGCTTGGGTAGCGGGAGACCTAGCACAGATACGCAGTATTTT. Complete variable domain (other parts from reference TRBV5-1 and TRBJ2-3): KAGVTQTPRYLIKTRGQQVTLSCSPISGHRSVSWYQQTPGQGLQFLFEYFSETQRNKGNFPGRFSGRQFSNSRSEMNVSTLELGDSALYLCASSLGSGRPSTDTQYFGPGTRLTVL.

This rearrangement joins TRBV23-1 to TRBJ2-5; 7 nucleotides agree with TRBD1. TRBV23-1 is designated an ORF whose function remains uncertain. The V gene end was trimmed by 4 bases and the J gene end by 2 bases; junction bases not matched to a gene: 4. This CDR3 spans 14 amino acids. The chain's CDR3 is CASSRDRVQETQYF. CDR3 bases: TGCGCCAGCAGTCGAGACAGGGTTCAAGAGACCCAGTACTTC.

The V and J genes are TRBV11-2 and TRBJ1-1; unclear D gene. This CDR3 comprises 13 residues. The germline V gene encodes CDR1 SGHAT and CDR2 FQNNGV. Between the trimmed V and J ends, which lost 4 bases and 4 bases, there was a span of 10 bases. The DNA of the CDR3 is TGTGCCAGCAGCTCGTACCGGGGCACTGAAGCTTTCTTT. Its translation: CASSSYRGTEAFF.

The gene calls are TRBV27 and TRBJ1-5; no clear D. The CDR3 sequence is 15 residues long. V was pared by 2 bases and J by 0 bases, with 8 bases between. In germline, CDR1 is MNHEY, CDR2 SMNVEV (reference sequence). The CDR3 loop is CASSLRGNSNQPQHF. The CDR3 DNA reads TGTGCCAGCAGTTTACGAGGGAATAGCAATCAGCCCCAGCATTTT.

V is TRBV5-1 and J is TRBJ2-2; weak D call: TRBD2 (6 bases). The germline V gene has CDR1 SGHRS and CDR2 YFSETQ. V lost 4 bases to trimming and J lost 1 base, with 14 bases between them. This CDR3 is 16 amino acids long. CDR3: CASSHPRLVNTGELFF. CDR3 sequence (DNA): TGCGCCAGCAGCCACCCCCGACTAGTGAACACCGGGGAGCTGTTTTTT.

The chain recombines TRBV5-5 with TRBJ2-3, with D perhaps TRBD2 (6 bases). Trimming stripped 0 bases from V and 1 base from J, with 21 bases between. There are 19 residues in the CDR3. Germline loops: CDR1 SGHKS, CDR2 YYEKEE (reference sequence). CDR3 loop: CASSLGRLSRRGGTDTQYF. CDR3 coding DNA: TGTGCCAGCAGCTTGGGCCGCCTGAGCAGGAGGGGCGGCACAGATACGCAGTATTTT.

V is TRBV27 and J is TRBJ2-2, with a weak D call TRBD2 (6 bases). The germline V and J ends were trimmed by 7 bases and 1 base, with 10 bases remaining between them. CDR3 length: 14 amino acids. Germline CDR1 is MNHEY and CDR2 is SMNVEV (reference sequence). CDR3 protein: CASTAGGNTGELFF. Here the CDR3 DNA reads TGTGCCAGCACCGCCGGGGGGAACACCGGGGAGCTGTTTTTT.

This CDR3 reads CASSFWDNNEQFF. CDR3 nucleotides: TGCGCCAGCAGCTTCTGGGACAACAATGAGCAGTTCTTC. The chain carries TRBV5-1 and TRBJ2-1; D may be TRBD1 (6 bases). Germline CDR1 is SGHRS and CDR2 is YFSETQ. The CDR3 runs to 13 residues. V lost 2 bases to trimming and J lost 5 bases, with 8 bases between them. The variable domain in full, completed from reference TRBV5-1 and TRBJ2-1, reads KAGVTQTPRYLIKTRGQQVTLSCSPISGHRSVSWYQQTPGQGLQFLFEYFSETQRNKGNFPGRFSGRQFSNSRSEMNVSTLELGDSALYLCASSFWDNNEQFFGPGTRLTVL.

This chain links TRBV18 with TRBJ1-2; tentative D call: TRBD1 (5 bases). The germline V gene encodes CDR1 KGHSH and CDR2 LQKENI. With 2 bases removed from V and 4 bases from J, the gap between germline ends came to 14 bases. The CDR3 loop spans 15 amino acids. The CDR3 region is CASSPELGLFYGYTF. The CDR3 DNA follows: TGTGCCAGCTCACCAGAGTTGGGGCTCTTCTATGGCTACACCTTC.

The rearrangement links TRBV6-5 to TRBJ2-7; D call uncertain. CDR3 length: 15 residues. The V gene's germline CDR1 is MNHEY and CDR2 SVGAGI. V was cut by 2 bases and J by 0 bases, with 11 bases left in between. The CDR3 sequence: CASSYNPTGSYEQYF. The CDR3, as DNA: TGTGCCAGCAGTTACAATCCTACCGGCTCCTACGAGCAGTACTTC.

V is TRBV5-6 and J is TRBJ1-5; TRBD1 is a possible D gene (6 bases). CDR1 and CDR2 (germline): SGHDT, YYEEEE. V dropped 4 bases and J dropped 7 bases, with 18 bases sitting between them. The CDR3 runs 15 residues. The chain's CDR3 is CASSPRGTPDQPQHF. CDR3 nucleotides: TGTGCCAGCAGCCCGCGTGGGACACCGGACCAGCCCCAGCATTTT. Full variable domain (rest looked up from reference TRBV5-6 and TRBJ1-5): DAGVTQSPTHLIKTRGQQVTLRCSPKSGHDTVSWYQQALGQGPQFIFQYYEEEERQRGNFPDRFSGHQFPNYSSELNVNALLLGDSALYLCASSPRGTPDQPQHFGDGTRLSIL.

The V call is TRBV7-9, the J call TRBJ2-1; 9 bases are a match to TRBD2. V lost 0 bases, J lost 9 bases, and 6 bases stayed unmatched. This CDR3 region has 15 residues. The germline V gene has CDR1 SEHNR and CDR2 FQNEAQ (reference sequence). The CDR3 sequence is CASSLAGAGGLEQFF. In nucleotides, the CDR3 is TGTGCCAGCAGCTTAGCCGGAGCGGGGGGCCTTGAGCAGTTCTTC.

The chain is built from TRBV6-5 and TRBJ2-7; D is unclear. CDR3 length: 12 residues. Germline assignment: CDR1 MNHEY and CDR2 SVGAGI. Trimming removed 6 bases at V and 3 bases at J, with 9 bases between. CDR3 sequence (DNA): TGTGCCAGCAGGATGGGCAGCTACGAGCAGTACTTC. This translates into CASRMGSYEQYF.

The chain has TRBV19 and TRBJ2-3; 11 positions agree with TRBD2. The CDR3 is 15 amino acids. The junction had 4 bases not matched to a gene; V was cut back by 4 bases and J by 4 bases. Germline CDR1 LNHDA, CDR2 SQIVND (reference sequence). CDR3 loop: CASSTGTSGSDTQYF. In nucleotides, the CDR3 is TGTGCCAGTAGTACCGGGACTAGCGGATCAGATACGCAGTATTTT.